Listed below are T cell receptor beta chains from one sample, sequenced in a study of T cell responses to AZD1222 COVID-19 vaccine. Libraries were prepared by immunoSEQ multiplex PCR; TCRdb keeps only in-frame clonotypes and omits some of them. The sample has 58,000 or so clones, roughly 90% seen once. This specimen consisted of peripheral blood, obtained 28 days after the second AZD1222 dose. The receptors originated from an adult who received the AZD1222 COVID-19 vaccine. Each CDR3 is given with its conserved first and last residue. A D gene is named only where the DNA matches it firmly. For some rows the clone size is stated as once, few or many, or as a class when expanded; others skip it.

clone size,J gene,V gene,D gene,CDR3 protein
-,TRBJ2-3,TRBV6-2/TRBV6-3,TRBD1,CASSYSSAGGPDTQYF
-,TRBJ2-7,TRBV3-1/TRBV3-2,TRBD1,CASSQGDRLLYEQYF
-,TRBJ2-1,TRBV7-2,-,CASSLKRLGGSYNEQFF
once,TRBJ2-7,TRBV6-5,-,CASSYLWGYEQYF
-,TRBJ2-3,TRBV18,-,CASSPRTAGGSDTQYF
-,TRBJ1-1,TRBV7-8,-,CASSLGVRTEAFF
-,TRBJ2-1,TRBV4-2,TRBD2,CASSHGGAGGPSGEQFF
-,TRBJ2-5,TRBV7-8,TRBD2,CASNGPAGVETQYF
-,TRBJ2-7,TRBV12-3/TRBV12-4,-,CASSSPYEQYF
-,TRBJ2-2,TRBV5-1,TRBD2,CASSLFGREGGELFF
-,TRBJ1-2,TRBV28,-,CASSWGHGGTSYGYTF
-,TRBJ2-7,TRBV6-2/TRBV6-3,TRBD2,CASSYGGGPYEQYF
-,TRBJ1-1,TRBV6-5,-,CASSYSRRYGTEAFF
once,TRBJ1-5,TRBV2,-,CASSGPGVRQPQHF
-,TRBJ2-3,TRBV4-1,TRBD2,CASSQQASGLADTQYF
-,TRBJ1-1,TRBV3-1/TRBV3-2,-,CASSQGSQGTEAFF
-,TRBJ2-7,TRBV7-9,TRBD1,CASGTGGYEQYF
-,TRBJ2-7,TRBV7-9,TRBD2,CASSLVGGAYEQYF
-,TRBJ1-6,TRBV30,-,CAWSVLRMPLHF
-,TRBJ2-1,TRBV6-2/TRBV6-3,-,CASSYRGWYSEQFF
-,TRBJ1-5,TRBV24-1,-,CATGRGADSNQPQHF
-,TRBJ2-2,TRBV7-9,-,CASSSTGTPNTGELFF